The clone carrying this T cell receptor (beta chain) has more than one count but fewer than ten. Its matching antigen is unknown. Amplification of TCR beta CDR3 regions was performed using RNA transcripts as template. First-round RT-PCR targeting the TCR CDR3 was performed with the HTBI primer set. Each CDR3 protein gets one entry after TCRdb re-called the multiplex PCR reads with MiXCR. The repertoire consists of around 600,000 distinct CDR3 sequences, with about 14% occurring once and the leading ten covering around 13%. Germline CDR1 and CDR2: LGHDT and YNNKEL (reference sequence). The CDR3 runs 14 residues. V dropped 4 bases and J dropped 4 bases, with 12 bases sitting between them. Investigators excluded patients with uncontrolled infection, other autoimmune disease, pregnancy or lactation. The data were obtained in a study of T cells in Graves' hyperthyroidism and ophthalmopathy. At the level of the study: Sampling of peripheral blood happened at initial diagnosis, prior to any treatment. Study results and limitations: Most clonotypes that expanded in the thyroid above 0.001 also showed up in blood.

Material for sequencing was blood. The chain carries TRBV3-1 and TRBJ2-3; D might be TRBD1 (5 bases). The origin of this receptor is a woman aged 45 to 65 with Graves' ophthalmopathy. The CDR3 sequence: CASSLRTGADTQYF. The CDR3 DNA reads TGTGCCAGCAGCCTAAGAACAGGAGCAGATACGCAGTATTTT.